This T cell receptor beta chain was profiled in a study of blood T cell repertoires in COVID-19. The wider study: PBMCs, B-cell-depleted T cells, or T cells provided the cDNA or gDNA that made up the material.

V was clipped by 7 bases and J by 0 bases, with 18 bases between them. CDR1 is DFQATT, CDR2 SNEGSKA, per germline (reference sequence). The CDR3 runs 15 residues. Here immunoSEQ multiplex PCR was the method, and the copy in TCRdb shows in-frame clones only, minus some. The sample includes roughly 280,000 clones, 89% of them seen just once. This receptor was obtained from a woman in her sixties or seventies who had recovered from COVID-19. The chain employs TRBV20-1 and TRBJ1-2, with TRBD1 as a possible D gene (6 bases). The sequenced material came from PBMCs or T cells enriched from blood (not recorded which). CDR3 amino acids: CSVSGQTYSNYGYTF. CDR3 sequence (DNA): TGCAGTGTTAGTGGACAGACTTATTCTAACTATGGCTACACCTTC.